A selection of T cell receptor beta chains follows, all from one sample in a study of T cell repertoires in cytomegalovirus infection. These receptors have no identified antigens. TCRdb fed the reads into MiXCR, producing one record per CDR3 protein. The profile covers roughly 500,000 distinct CDR3 sequences, with 25% to 35% appearing a single time and 17% taken by the ten largest. Material: cultured PBMCs, obtained from culture after CMV antigen stimulation. Receptors originate from a human donor in good health (CMV status not recorded). Some clones in this sample may be carry-over from other donors' samples. The CDR3 runs from the conserved cysteine through the conserved F or W. D genes are given only for firm matches. Clone size, where shown, is once, few, many, or a class for clones that have expanded.

size: -
J: TRBJ2-1
D: -
V: TRBV6-5
DNA: TGTGCCAGCAGTTCGGGCCGGCGGGTAGGCCTGAATGAGCAGTTCTTC
CDR3: CASSSGRRVGLNEQFF

size: few
J: TRBJ2-3
D: TRBD1
V: TRBV27
DNA: TGTGCCAGCAGTGGACAGGGATACACAGATACGCAGTATTTT
CDR3: CASSGQGYTDTQYF

size: few
J: TRBJ1-2
D: -
V: TRBV28
DNA: TGTGCCAGCAGTTTATCAGGGAACTATGGCTACACCTTC
CDR3: CASSLSGNYGYTF

size: many
J: TRBJ1-6
D: -
V: TRBV7-2
DNA: TGTGCCAGCAGCTTTCAGGGGAGTTCACCCCTCCACTTT
CDR3: CASSFQGSSPLHF

size: few
J: TRBJ2-3
D: -
V: TRBV2
DNA: TGTGCCAGCAGTGAAGGTTGGCTAGGAACGCAGTATTTT
CDR3: CASSEGWLGTQYF

size: -
J: TRBJ1-5
D: -
V: TRBV20-1
DNA: TGCAGTGGCTCGCCAACAAATCAGCCCCAGCATTTT
CDR3: CSGSPTNQPQHF

size: -
J: TRBJ2-1
D: TRBD2
V: TRBV12-3/TRBV12-4
DNA: TGTGCCAGCAGTGCAGGACTAGCGGGAGTTGATGAGCAGTTCTTC
CDR3: CASSAGLAGVDEQFF

size: few
J: TRBJ2-7
D: -
V: TRBV11-2
DNA: TGTGCCAGCAGCTTATTCCGGGCCGCGGACGAGCAGTACTTC
CDR3: CASSLFRAADEQYF

size: few
J: TRBJ2-3
D: TRBD2
V: TRBV6-6
DNA: TGTGCCAGCAGCAGCCTTTGGGGGACTAGCGGGAGGATCGCAGATACGCAGTATTTT
CDR3: CASSSLWGTSGRIADTQYF

size: -
J: TRBJ2-1
D: -
V: TRBV11-2
DNA: TGTGCCAGCAGCTTAGATCTGGCGACAGGACGGAATGAGCAGTTCTTC
CDR3: CASSLDLATGRNEQFF

size: -
J: TRBJ1-1
D: -
V: TRBV5-1
DNA: TGCGCCAGCAGCCCCGACCAGGGAGCCGCCCTGATGAACACTGAAGCTTTCTTT
CDR3: CASSPDQGAALMNTEAFF

size: few
J: TRBJ1-1
D: -
V: TRBV25-1
DNA: TGTGCCAACACGGGGGTCACTGAAGCTTTCTTT
CDR3: CANTGVTEAFF

size: -
J: TRBJ2-4
D: TRBD2
V: TRBV19
DNA: TGTGCCAGTAGGTGGGGGGGGAGCGGACAAGCCAAAAACATTCAGTACTTC
CDR3: CASRWGGSGQAKNIQYF

size: few
J: TRBJ2-2
D: -
V: TRBV7-2
DNA: TGTGCCAGCAGCTCGAGCAGGGGCCCCGGGGAGCTGTTTTTT
CDR3: CASSSSRGPGELFF

size: -
J: TRBJ2-7
D: -
V: TRBV12-3/TRBV12-4
DNA: TGTGCCAGCAGTTTCGATAGTGGAGGGGGGAAGCAGTACTTC
CDR3: CASSFDSGGGKQYF

size: -
J: TRBJ1-2
D: -
V: TRBV12-3/TRBV12-4
DNA: TGTGCCAGCAGCTCCCGGGGAGGCTACTATGGCTACACCTTC
CDR3: CASSSRGGYYGYTF

size: few
J: TRBJ2-1
D: TRBD2
V: TRBV10-2
DNA: TGCGCCAGCGGTAAGCGGGAGGGCATCCACAATGAGCAGTTCTTC
CDR3: CASGKREGIHNEQFF

size: few
J: TRBJ2-1
D: -
V: TRBV5-4
DNA: TGTGCCAGCAGTAAGACAGGAGTACTCTACAATGAGCAGTTCTTC
CDR3: CASSKTGVLYNEQFF

size: once
J: TRBJ2-2
D: TRBD2
V: TRBV15
DNA: TGTGCCACCAGCAGAGATGATGAGACTAGCGACGGGGAGCTGTTTTTT
CDR3: CATSRDDETSDGELFF

size: -
J: TRBJ2-3
D: -
V: TRBV7-2
DNA: TGTGCCAGCAGCAAGATTGGACGGGGAAGCACAGATACGCAGTATTTT
CDR3: CASSKIGRGSTDTQYF

size: -
J: TRBJ2-1
D: TRBD2
V: TRBV3-1
DNA: TGTGCCAGCAGCCAAGGGGGACTAGCGTACAATGAGCAGTTCTTC
CDR3: CASSQGGLAYNEQFF

size: -
J: TRBJ2-3
D: TRBD2
V: TRBV7-6
DNA: TGTGCCAGCAGCTGGAATAGCGGGAGTTCGGATACGCAGTATTTT
CDR3: CASSWNSGSSDTQYF

size: -
J: TRBJ2-6
D: -
V: TRBV6-2/TRBV6-3
DNA: TGTGCCAGCAGTCCTCTTTCCTCTGGGGCCAACGTCCTGACTTTC
CDR3: CASSPLSSGANVLTF

size: -
J: TRBJ2-1
D: TRBD1
V: TRBV4-1
DNA: TGCGCCAGCAGCCATCAACAGGGGAATGTTGAGCAGTTCTTC
CDR3: CASSHQQGNVEQFF

size: few
J: TRBJ2-3
D: -
V: TRBV28
DNA: TGTGCCAGCAGTCGTCCAACAGATACGCAGTATTTT
CDR3: CASSRPTDTQYF

size: -
J: TRBJ2-1
D: -
V: TRBV6-5
DNA: TGTGCCAGCAGTCGGGCCAAAGCCACCGTTGAGCAGTTCTTC
CDR3: CASSRAKATVEQFF

size: -
J: TRBJ2-7
D: TRBD2
V: TRBV6-6
DNA: TGTGCCAGCGGGGGACTAGCGAGGTACGAGCAGTACTTC
CDR3: CASGGLARYEQYF

size: -
J: TRBJ1-1
D: -
V: TRBV3-1
DNA: TGTGCCAGCAGCCAGGCCCTTCGGGGGGGTGAAGCTTTCTTT
CDR3: CASSQALRGGEAFF

size: -
J: TRBJ2-1
D: -
V: TRBV7-9
DNA: TGTGCCAGCAGGAAGAACCAGGGGACCCGCCTCTTCTTC
CDR3: CASRKNQGTRLFF

size: -
J: TRBJ2-3
D: -
V: TRBV12-5
DNA: TGTGCTAGTGGCCCTTCTAAGGGACCCGCGCAGTATTTT
CDR3: CASGPSKGPAQYF

size: many
J: TRBJ2-7
D: -
V: TRBV6-5
DNA: TGTGCCAGCAGTTACTCCAGATCCGGGGTCTACGAGCAGTACTTC
CDR3: CASSYSRSGVYEQYF

size: few
J: TRBJ2-3
D: TRBD1
V: TRBV23-1
DNA: TGCGCCAGCGCCCCGTCGACAGGGCCCCCCGTCCTTACGCAGTATTTT
CDR3: CASAPSTGPPVLTQYF

size: few
J: TRBJ1-2
D: -
V: TRBV6-5
DNA: TGTGCCAGCAGTTCGCGGGGGGTGACAGACCAGCCCTATGGCTACACCTTC
CDR3: CASSSRGVTDQPYGYTF

size: once
J: TRBJ2-3
D: TRBD2
V: TRBV12-3/TRBV12-4
DNA: TGTGCCAGCAGTCAGCGGGAGGCGGGAGATACGCAGTATTTT
CDR3: CASSQREAGDTQYF

size: many
J: TRBJ2-5
D: TRBD2
V: TRBV7-8
DNA: TGTGCCTGCTGGGGGCGGGAGGGCGAGACCCAGTACTTC
CDR3: CACWGREGETQYF

size: -
J: TRBJ2-1
D: TRBD2
V: TRBV6-1
DNA: TGTGCCAGCAGATCGCCGGGACTAGCGGTATATGAGCAGTTCTTC
CDR3: CASRSPGLAVYEQFF

size: -
J: TRBJ2-5
D: TRBD1
V: TRBV7-9
DNA: TGTGCCAGCAGCGCCCGATCTAGGGGACAGGGATACGAGACCCAGTACTTC
CDR3: CASSARSRGQGYETQYF

size: -
J: TRBJ2-3
D: TRBD2
V: TRBV28
DNA: TGTGCCAGCAGTTCAACGACTAGCGGGAGCCCAGATACGCAGTATTTT
CDR3: CASSSTTSGSPDTQYF

size: -
J: TRBJ2-1
D: TRBD1
V: TRBV6-5
DNA: TGTGCCAGCAGTTCAGGGGACAGGGCGAATGAGCAGTTCTTC
CDR3: CASSSGDRANEQFF

size: many
J: TRBJ2-3
D: TRBD2
V: TRBV7-2
DNA: TGTGCCAGCACCTGGAGGGGTGGGAGGGTGACAGATACGCAGTATTTT
CDR3: CASTWRGGRVTDTQYF

size: -
J: TRBJ1-1
D: -
V: TRBV5-4
DNA: TGTGCCAGCAGATTGGAGGATTCCAGGGTAGCTTTCTTT
CDR3: CASRLEDSRVAFF

size: -
J: TRBJ2-1
D: TRBD2
V: TRBV7-9
DNA: TGTGCCAGCAGCTTAGTGCGTCTAGCGGGAGACCACAATGAGCAGTTCTTC
CDR3: CASSLVRLAGDHNEQFF

size: -
J: TRBJ2-3
D: -
V: TRBV19
DNA: TGTGCCAGTAGTATCATGGGGGCTGTAATTACAGATACGCAGTATTTT
CDR3: CASSIMGAVITDTQYF

size: many
J: TRBJ1-6
D: TRBD1
V: TRBV7-2
DNA: TGTGCCAGCAGCTTAGCGGCAGGGGGCGCAGGGTCACCCCTCCACTTT
CDR3: CASSLAAGGAGSPLHF

size: many
J: TRBJ2-2
D: TRBD1
V: TRBV7-2
DNA: TGTGCCAGCAGCTTGGGACAGGGTAGCACCGGGGAGCTGTTTTTT
CDR3: CASSLGQGSTGELFF

size: -
J: TRBJ2-1
D: TRBD2
V: TRBV19
DNA: TGTGCCGCGGGAAATAGCGGGAGGGCTAATGAGCAGTTCTTC
CDR3: CAAGNSGRANEQFF

size: -
J: TRBJ2-3
D: -
V: TRBV6-5
DNA: TGTGCCAGCAGTTCGAGGGCGTGGGGAACCTCCACAGATACGCAGTATTTT
CDR3: CASSSRAWGTSTDTQYF

size: few
J: TRBJ1-1
D: -
V: TRBV6-5
DNA: TGTGCCAGCAGTTACGGGGACACCTTGAACACTGAAGCTTTCTTT
CDR3: CASSYGDTLNTEAFF

size: many
J: TRBJ2-1
D: TRBD2
V: TRBV7-2
DNA: TGTGCCAGCAGTCTCCGCGGAGGACTAGCGGGAGGGCCGCGGAATGAGCAGTTCTTC
CDR3: CASSLRGGLAGGPRNEQFF

size: few
J: TRBJ2-1
D: TRBD2
V: TRBV19
DNA: TGTGCCAGTTCGAACAGGGCTTTGACTAGCGGGGGACGCGACAATGAGCAGTTCTTC
CDR3: CASSNRALTSGGRDNEQFF

size: -
J: TRBJ2-2
D: -
V: TRBV12-3/TRBV12-4
DNA: TGTGCCAGCAGTTTGGCGTTAGGCGGCGGCTACCCCTCCGGGGAGCTGTTTTTT
CDR3: CASSLALGGGYPSGELFF

size: few
J: TRBJ2-1
D: TRBD2
V: TRBV19
DNA: TGTGCCAGTATGAAGCGGGAGTCTGCCAATGAGCAGTTCTTC
CDR3: CASMKRESANEQFF

size: -
J: TRBJ1-1
D: -
V: TRBV6-1
DNA: TGTGCCAGCAGGGGCGTACAGGGTGGGACTGAAGCTTTCTTT
CDR3: CASRGVQGGTEAFF

size: few
J: TRBJ1-2
D: -
V: TRBV7-2
DNA: TGTGCCAGCAAACAAATCGTCGGTCATTATGGCTACACCTTC
CDR3: CASKQIVGHYGYTF

size: -
J: TRBJ2-3
D: -
V: TRBV19
DNA: TGTGCCAGTAGTATAGAGGCAGATACGCAGTATTTT
CDR3: CASSIEADTQYF